The T cell receptor (beta chain) under discussion was sequenced for a study of Ad26.COV2.S vaccination and SARS-CoV-2 variants. Study at large: Donor got 5x10^10 or 1x10^11 viral particles of Ad26.COV2.S. Study observations and caveats: Overall T cell responses may have been underestimated by the analyses of TCR breadth and depth.

V lost 5 bases and J lost 5; bases outside the gene matches: 12. Germline CDR1 is LGHNT and CDR2 is FRNRAP. The CDR3 totals 16 residues. Concerning this clone: Its antigen is undetermined.

Treatment here: 15 to 20 received Ad26.COV2.S at low or high dose, single or two shots; 5 received placebo; per-sample allocation not given. Samples were taken on day 63 after the first vaccine or placebo injection. Profiling relied on immunoSEQ multiplex PCR, and the TCRdb table lists in-frame clones only, not all of them. The sample has hundreds of thousands of clones, around 90% seen once. Sequences were derived from peripheral blood, sampled in a trial of Ad26.COV2.S vaccine versus placebo. The chain employs TRBV12-5 and TRBJ2-5; 9 positions match TRBD1. This receptor was identified in a person between 18 and 60 years old who received the Ad26.COV2.S COVID-19 vaccine or a placebo. Written as DNA, the CDR3 is TGTGCTAGTGGTCGCCCCGCGGGACAGGGAGGGGAGACCCAGTACTTC. This sequence encodes CASGRPAGQGGETQYF. The full variable domain, rest sourced from reference TRBV12-5 and TRBJ2-5, is DARVTQTPRHKVTEMGQEVTMRCQPILGHNTVFWYRQTMMQGLELLAYFRNRAPLDDSGMPKDRFSAEMPDATLATLKIQPSEPRDSAVYFCASGRPAGQGGETQYFGPGTRLLVL.